The rows below give T cell receptor beta chains drawn from one sample of a study of OX40 agonist ivuxolimab in advanced cancers. Some clones are missing from TCRdb's copy, which holds only in-frame ones; the method was immunoSEQ multiplex PCR. Of around 40,000 clones listed, roughly 80% are singletons. The sample in question was CD4+ or CD8+ T cells sorted from blood, obtained in a trial of the OX40 agonist ivuxolimab. The receptors here all came from an adult with an advanced solid tumor such as melanoma, head and neck, liver or kidney cancer. Both conserved end residues are part of each CDR3. D genes are given only for firm matches.

V gene: TRBV5-6
D gene: -
J gene: TRBJ1-2
CDR3 protein: CASSLSPSSSLRAYGYTF

V gene: TRBV6-8
D gene: TRBD2
J gene: TRBJ2-7
CDR3 protein: CASTPGGAHYEQYF

V gene: TRBV30
D gene: -
J gene: TRBJ2-7
CDR3 protein: CAWRRGFYEQYF

V gene: TRBV4-3
D gene: -
J gene: TRBJ1-1
CDR3 protein: CASTEQFPDFQAFF

V gene: TRBV28
D gene: -
J gene: TRBJ2-5
CDR3 protein: CASSLWRVQETQYF

V gene: TRBV6-1
D gene: TRBD1
J gene: TRBJ1-4
CDR3 protein: CASTRQGGIEKLFF

V gene: TRBV28
D gene: -
J gene: TRBJ2-5
CDR3 protein: CASIGNLETQYF

V gene: TRBV28
D gene: TRBD1
J gene: TRBJ2-4
CDR3 protein: CASSPTGGLPEGIQYF

V gene: TRBV9
D gene: TRBD2
J gene: -
CDR3 protein: CASSRTSSYEQYF

V gene: TRBV7-3
D gene: -
J gene: TRBJ2-7
CDR3 protein: CASSLGQGIDYEQYF

V gene: TRBV7-8
D gene: TRBD2
J gene: TRBJ2-7
CDR3 protein: CASSPGTSGYEQYF

V gene: TRBV5-1
D gene: -
J gene: TRBJ1-4
CDR3 protein: CASQLTFATNEKLFF